Described below is a single TCR beta chain sequence and its context. This sample was included in a study of blood T cell repertoires in COVID-19. Study as a whole: Samples representing acute and convalescent COVID-19 were sourced from the United States, Italy and Spain.

The CDR3 length is 15 residues. Germline V gene data show CDR1 as LGHNA and CDR2 as YSLEER. V was shortened by 2 bases and J by 6 bases, with 17 bases between the two germline ends. Original data processing: It was from reference gene primer amplification that nucleated cell counts were estimated. Measured with immunoSEQ multiplex PCR; TCRdb has only the in-frame clones, and not every one. Clone size and V and J calls were adopted from that table, with D and trimming inferred from the DNA. The sample gives under 200,000 clones, roughly nine tenths of which show up once; roughly 2.2% is in the top ten.

Sequencing used peripheral blood. This receptor was identified in an older man with active or convalescent COVID-19. The chain joins TRBV4-3 to TRBJ2-7, with a tentative D call TRBD1 (6 bases). CDR3 in amino acids: CASSQLGAGVGEQYF. Here the CDR3 DNA reads TGCGCCAGCAGCCAATTGGGCGCAGGGGTTGGCGAGCAGTACTTC.